Listed below are T cell receptor beta chains from one sample, sequenced in a study of cytotoxic CD8 clonotypes in ibrutinib-treated CLL. Clones were read by immunoSEQ multiplex PCR, and TCRdb kept only the in-frame ones, dropping some. The sample carries over 70,000 clones, 86% recorded once. Sequencing was performed on PBMCs, taken before ibrutinib treatment. The receptors were sampled from a human donor with chronic lymphocytic leukemia. Each CDR3 is given with its conserved first and last residue. The D gene is left open where the match is weak. Expanded clones are given a class, and other clones once, few, many or no size at all.

d_gene: NA
v_gene: TRBV4-1
abundance: NA
j_gene: TRBJ1-1
CDR3aa: CASSQGAPEAFF
CDR3nt: TGCGCCAGCAGCCAAGGCGCGCCTGAAGCTTTCTTT

d_gene: NA
v_gene: TRBV27
abundance: once
j_gene: TRBJ2-3
CDR3aa: CASSLQGHWGTDTQYF
CDR3nt: TGTGCCAGCAGTTTACAGGGGCATTGGGGCACAGATACGCAGTATTTT

d_gene: TRBD1
v_gene: TRBV5-4
abundance: NA
j_gene: TRBJ2-7
CDR3aa: CASSLDIGGVYKQYF
CDR3nt: TGTGCCAGCAGCTTGGATATAGGGGGCGTTTACAAGCAGTACTTC

d_gene: TRBD2
v_gene: TRBV19
abundance: NA
j_gene: TRBJ2-1
CDR3aa: CASSIPWTSGRAGLSNEQFF
CDR3nt: TGTGCCAGTAGTATTCCCTGGACTAGCGGGAGGGCCGGTCTTTCCAATGAGCAGTTCTTC

d_gene: TRBD1
v_gene: TRBV5-1
abundance: NA
j_gene: TRBJ1-2
CDR3aa: CASSSATGKDGYTF
CDR3nt: TGCGCCAGCAGCTCGGCGACAGGGAAGGATGGCTACACCTTC

d_gene: NA
v_gene: TRBV7-2
abundance: NA
j_gene: TRBJ2-7
CDR3aa: CASSLASQTSYEQYF
CDR3nt: TGTGCCAGCAGCTTAGCGTCTCAGACCTCCTACGAGCAGTACTTC

d_gene: TRBD1
v_gene: TRBV30
abundance: NA
j_gene: TRBJ1-3
CDR3aa: CARPGTDGNTIYF
CDR3nt: TGTGCCCGTCCCGGGACAGATGGAAACACCATATATTTT

d_gene: TRBD1
v_gene: TRBV7-9
abundance: NA
j_gene: TRBJ2-7
CDR3aa: CASSLSRGRVAYEQYF
CDR3nt: TGTGCCAGCAGCTTAAGTAGGGGGCGCGTCGCCTACGAGCAGTACTTC

d_gene: NA
v_gene: TRBV7-6
abundance: NA
j_gene: TRBJ2-2
CDR3aa: CASSTRTVGRDTGELFF
CDR3nt: TGTGCCAGCAGCACCCGAACGGTCGGGAGAGATACCGGGGAGCTGTTTTTT

d_gene: NA
v_gene: TRBV7-3
abundance: NA
j_gene: TRBJ2-3
CDR3aa: CASSIRGVDTDTQYF
CDR3nt: TGTGCCAGCAGCATAAGAGGGGTGGACACAGATACGCAGTATTTT

d_gene: NA
v_gene: TRBV21-1
abundance: NA
j_gene: TRBJ2-7
CDR3aa: CASSLGGPGRWGEQYF
CDR3nt: TGTGCCAGCAGCCTCGGGGGGCCCGGGAGGTGGGGCGAGCAGTACTTC

d_gene: NA
v_gene: TRBV5-1
abundance: NA
j_gene: TRBJ2-1
CDR3aa: CASTTTETYNEQFF
CDR3nt: TGCGCCAGCACGACTACAGAAACCTACAATGAGCAGTTCTTC

d_gene: TRBD1
v_gene: TRBV19
abundance: NA
j_gene: TRBJ1-2
CDR3aa: CASSDRVFFGYTF
CDR3nt: TGTGCCAGTAGTGACAGGGTTTTTTTTGGCTACACCTTC

d_gene: TRBD2
v_gene: TRBV7-2
abundance: NA
j_gene: TRBJ2-5
CDR3aa: CASSLLAGGGETQYF
CDR3nt: TGTGCCAGCAGCTTGTTAGCGGGAGGTGGTGAGACCCAGTACTTC

d_gene: TRBD2
v_gene: TRBV30
abundance: NA
j_gene: TRBJ2-3
CDR3aa: CAWSMGGGEDTQYF
CDR3nt: TGTGCCTGGAGTATGGGCGGGGGGGAAGATACGCAGTATTTT

d_gene: NA
v_gene: TRBV5-1
abundance: NA
j_gene: TRBJ2-1
CDR3aa: CASSLDTSNEQFF
CDR3nt: TGCGCCAGCAGCTTGGACACTAGCAATGAGCAGTTCTTC

d_gene: TRBD2
v_gene: TRBV6-4
abundance: NA
j_gene: TRBJ2-3
CDR3aa: CASSDGLAGGPDTQYF
CDR3nt: TGTGCCAGCAGTGACGGGCTAGCGGGAGGCCCGGATACGCAGTATTTT

d_gene: TRBD2
v_gene: TRBV5-4
abundance: NA
j_gene: TRBJ2-3
CDR3aa: CASRAGGGTDTQYF
CDR3nt: TGTGCCAGCAGGGCTGGGGGGGGCACAGATACGCAGTATTTT

d_gene: TRBD1
v_gene: TRBV19
abundance: NA
j_gene: TRBJ2-1
CDR3aa: CASSIARQGARNEQFF
CDR3nt: TGTGCCAGTAGTATAGCTCGGCAGGGGGCGCGGAATGAGCAGTTCTTC

d_gene: NA
v_gene: TRBV7-3
abundance: few
j_gene: TRBJ2-1
CDR3aa: CASSLGGSSSYNEQFF
CDR3nt: TGTGCCAGCAGCTTAGGAGGGTCGAGCTCCTACAATGAGCAGTTCTTC